This T cell receptor beta chain was recorded in a study of shared clonotypes between healthy human individuals. Whole-study findings and limits: The rarefaction results pointed to incomplete sorted-subset sequencing despite large depth. Among non-shared clonotypes, generation probabilities were lower than among those shared by all four donors.

About this clone: What it recognizes is unknown.

Only in-frame clones appear in the TCRdb table, and some are missing; sequencing was by immunoSEQ multiplex PCR. The top ten clones hold 1.2% of a sample with about 1,900,000 clones, around 96% of them seen once. Naive CD8 cells, CD45RO-negative and positively selected for CCR7, excluded terminally differentiated effector memory CD45RA+ cells. Donors were healthy HIV-negative adults without recent acute infections or vaccinations. The TCR comes from a man between 18 and 29 years old in good health. What was sequenced was naive CD8+ T cells sorted from blood.

CDR3 sequence reads: CASSQDEGLAETYEQYF. Here the CDR3 DNA reads TGCGCCAGCAGCCAAGATGAGGGGCTAGCGGAAACCTACGAGCAGTACTTC. The J gene is TRBJ2-7, the V gene TRBV4-1, with TRBD2 matching 7 bases. Germline values: CDR1 MGHRA, CDR2 YSYEKL. This CDR3 is 17 amino acids long. Trimming at V came to 0 bases and at J to 2 bases, leaving 10 bases not matched to a gene.